The text below deals with one T cell receptor (beta chain). Its antigen remains unidentified. These data come from a study of cytomegalovirus exposure and HLA in healthy donors. Trimming left V 4 bases short and J 4 bases short, with 11 bases between. CDR1 is MNHNY and CDR2 is SVGAGI in the germline V gene (reference sequence). CDR3 length: 15 amino acids. Whole-study results and caveats: When a later analysis compared HLA-associated TCR beta chains with equally common others, the HLA-associated chains turned out to be more clonally expanded and to have lower generation probabilities. In a later analysis, at a false discovery rate of 0.05, under 20,000 TCR beta sequences matched HLA alleles. TRBV6-2, TRBV6-3 and some other V segments were excluded as indistinguishable. One cluster of highly shared sequence variants probably arose as a sequencing artifact.

Amplification used 60 Vbeta primers and 13 Jbeta primers. Using immunoSEQ multiplex PCR, the repertoire was profiled, and TCRdb retains in-frame clones only, with some absent. The data show about 150,000 clones, with 80% seen just once and about 5.6% held by the top ten. This receptor was obtained from a woman aged 40 to 49 in good health and CMV-seropositive. This chain connects TRBV6-6 to TRBJ2-6; unclear D gene. Specimen: PBMCs. This CDR3 reads CASSSVTTGANVLTF. CDR3 nucleotide sequence: TGTGCCAGCAGTTCGGTCACCACCGGGGCCAACGTCCTGACTTTC.